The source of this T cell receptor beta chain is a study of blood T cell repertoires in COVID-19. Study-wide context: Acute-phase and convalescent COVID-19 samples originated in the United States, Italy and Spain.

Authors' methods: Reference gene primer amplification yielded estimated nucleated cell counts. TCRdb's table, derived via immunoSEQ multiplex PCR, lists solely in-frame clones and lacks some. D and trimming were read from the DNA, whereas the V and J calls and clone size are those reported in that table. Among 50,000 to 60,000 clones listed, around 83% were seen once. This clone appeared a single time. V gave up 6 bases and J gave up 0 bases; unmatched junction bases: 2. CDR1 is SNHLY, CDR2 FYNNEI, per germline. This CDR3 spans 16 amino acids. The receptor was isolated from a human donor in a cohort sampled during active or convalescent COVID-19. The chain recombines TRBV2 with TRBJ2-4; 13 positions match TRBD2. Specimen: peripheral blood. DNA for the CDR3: TGTGCCAGCAGCACTAGCGGGGGGGTAGCCAAAAACATTCAGTACTTC. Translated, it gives CASSTSGGVAKNIQYF.